This T cell receptor beta chain stems from a study of human T cells and chemical hapten exposure. Study-level information: Patch tests applied 0.01% DPC to the upper back, read at 6 days.

TCRdb re-analysed the RACE reads in MiXCR, keeping a single row per CDR3 protein. The sample records fewer than 300,000 distinct CDR3 sequences, about 8.6% being singletons. This clonotype was picked up many times. Its target is not known. Study-wide results and caveats: Patch test score rose with PT1 expanded TCRs, significant at 8, 16, 32, not 4. TCRs above 1 in 1000 frequency did not change with DPC sensitization.

The CDR3 loop spans 14 amino acids. Germline CDR1 is SQVTM and CDR2 is ANQGSEA. V lost 6 bases and J lost 0; bases outside the gene matches: 5. Described time point: pre-sensitization, week 0. Treatment in this sample: therapeutic diphenylcyclopropenone sensitization with weekly scalp DPC. This specimen consisted of whole blood, obtained in connection with sensitization to the hapten diphenylcyclopropenone (DPC). This TCR was recovered from a woman between 40 and 50 years old with alopecia areata. Some clones in this sample may be carry-over from other donors' samples. The V gene is TRBV29-1, the J gene TRBJ1-3; 7 positions agree with TRBD1. Here the CDR3 reads CSVSQGISGNTIYF. The DNA of the CDR3 is TGCAGCGTATCACAGGGGATCTCTGGAAACACCATATATTTT.